These 4 T cell receptor beta chains share one sample of origin, sequenced in a study of cytotoxic CD8 clonotypes in ibrutinib-treated CLL. This table comes from immunoSEQ multiplex PCR, and its TCRdb copy is limited to in-frame clones, with some not included. The sample yields approximately 70,000 clones, about 84% seen once. The sequenced sample was PBMCs, obtained at disease progression, from a patient treated with ibrutinib. These receptor sequences come from a human donor with chronic lymphocytic leukemia.

This clone was picked up a small number of times. The chain links TRBV2 to TRBJ1-2; D is unclear. Germline-derived CDR1 and CDR2 are SNHLY and FYNNEI. Trimming cost V 6 bases and J 1 base, with 12 bases left between them. The CDR3 is made up of 14 amino acids. The CDR3 sequence: CASRTAFLNYGYTF. The CDR3 nucleotides are TGTGCCAGCAGGACGGCTTTCCTTAACTATGGCTACACCTTC. Combining the CDR3 with reference TRBV2 and TRBJ1-2 gives the whole variable domain EPEVTQTPSHQVTQMGQEVILRCVPISNHLYFYWYRQILGQKVEFLVSFYNNEISEKSEIFDDQFSVERPDGSNFTLKIRSTKLEDSAMYFCASRTAFLNYGYTFGSGTRLTVV.

In its sample, this clone was seen a few times. The gene calls are TRBV4-1 and TRBJ1-2, with a possible D match to TRBD1 (5 bases). The CDR3 covers 15 residues. The V end lost 1 base, the J end lost 5 bases, and 14 bases lay between the germline ends. The germline V gene encodes CDR1 MGHRA and CDR2 YSYEKL. The CDR3 coding sequence is TGCGCCAGCAGCCAAGTTCCCCCAGGGAGGTATGGCTACACCTTC. Amino acids: CASSQVPPGRYGYTF.

The J gene is TRBJ2-3, the V gene TRBV11-2, with D perhaps matching TRBD1 (6 bases). Germline V gene lookup returns CDR1 SGHAT and CDR2 FQNNGV. Trimming took 0 bases from V and 0 from J, leaving 13 bases between them. This CDR3 region has 17 residues. As DNA, the CDR3 is TGTGCCAGCAGCTTAGATCCCCGGACAGACAGCACAGATACGCAGTATTTT. It codes for CASSLDPRTDSTDTQYF.

The chain joins TRBV11-2 to TRBJ1-5, with 8 bases identical to TRBD1. V was clipped by 5 bases and J by 3 bases; unmatched bases: 15. The CDR3 is made up of 18 amino acids. The germline V gene has CDR1 SGHAT and CDR2 FQNNGV. The CDR3 sequence is CASSAGRGQGIYNQPQHF. In DNA, the CDR3 is TGTGCCAGCAGCGCTGGCCGAGGACAGGGAATTTACAATCAGCCCCAGCATTTT.